Shown below are 2 T cell receptor beta chains from a single sample sequenced in a study of shared clonotypes between healthy human individuals (dated by TCRdb to between 2020 and 2021). The library was generated by the immunoSEQ multiplex PCR assay. Sourced from immuneACCESS, this table was stored by TCRdb with only in-frame sequences that have V and J called. A share of the clones is absent; for the studies checked, an unresolved V gene accounts for under half, and the remainder has no known explanation. For this sample there are around 980,000 clones; around 82% appear just once. 0.5% to 0.65% of the sample is in the top ten clones. Sequencing input: memory CD4+ T cells from PBMCs. The sample's cell subset or site label is to be understood as: CD45RA-negative fraction. The receptors were sampled from a man between 18 and 29 years old in good health. Some clones in this sample may be carry-over from other donors' samples.

This chain joins TRBV19 and TRBJ2-1; TRBD2 aligns across 7 bases. V trimming: 3 bases; J trimming: 4 bases; junction bases outside the gene matches: 9. The CDR3 loop spans 16 amino acids. In germline, CDR1 is LNHDA, CDR2 SQIVND (reference sequence). The CDR3 loop is CASSILAGVAYNEQFF. For the CDR3, the DNA is TGTGCCAGTAGTATCTTGGCGGGAGTGGCGTACAATGAGCAGTTCTTC.

In its sample, this clone was seen once. The chain is built from TRBV5-5 and TRBJ2-1; TRBD2 might be the D (5 bases). V lost 0 bases and J lost 9, with 10 bases in between. The CDR3 covers 13 residues. From germline, CDR1 is SGHKS and CDR2 YYEKEE (reference sequence). Here the CDR3 DNA reads TGTGCCAGCAGCTTGGATCTAGCTATTGAGCAGTTCTTC. This codes for CASSLDLAIEQFF.